The clone carrying this T cell receptor beta chain was seen only a few times. Its matching antigen is unknown. The CDR3 spans 14 residues. The ends were cut back, 0 bases at V and 9 bases at J, with 12 bases in the middle. The germline V gene encodes CDR1 SGHNT and CDR2 YENEEA. Anyone with autoimmune disease history or systemic immunosuppression was excluded. The data were obtained in a study of OX40 agonist ivuxolimab in advanced cancers. General study findings and limits: Both CD4+ and CD8+ T cell populations in blood had undergone clonal expansion by week 6 at 0.1 to 3.0 mg/kg. Fewer expanded clones were found on average in CD4+ than in CD8+ T cells.

Produced via immunoSEQ multiplex PCR; TCRdb's table is partial and in-frame only. The table lists roughly 65,000 clones, around four fifths of them singletons. J is TRBJ2-1 and V is TRBV11-3; unclear D gene. This receptor was obtained from an adult with an advanced solid tumor such as melanoma, head and neck, liver or kidney cancer. The sample in question was CD4+ or CD8+ T cells sorted from blood, obtained in a trial of the OX40 agonist ivuxolimab. The CDR3 sequence: CASSLDLTRLEQFF. CDR3 DNA sequence: TGTGCCAGCAGCTTAGACCTGACCCGACTTGAGCAGTTCTTC.